One sample yielded the 30 T cell receptor beta chains listed below, sequenced in a study of regulatory T cells in long-lasting Graves disease. The sample's time point: persistent/refractory GD, antithyroid drugs over 5 years with positive TRAb. From RNA extracted from PBMCs, the TCR library was made. Arm-PCR with iRepertoire HTBI primers amplified the CDR3 regions for these TCR beta libraries. TCRdb reprocessed the multiplex PCR reads via MiXCR and lists one record per CDR3 protein. The sample shows roughly 500,000 distinct CDR3 sequences, roughly 21% of them seen only once. The input for sequencing was peripheral blood mononuclear cells (PBMCs), taken when the disease was refractory, from a patient treated with antithyroid drugs. These receptor sequences come from a female donor with Graves disease.

This clonotype was observed many times. V is TRBV27 and J is TRBJ2-7; 10 positions agree with TRBD1. The V gene end was trimmed by 6 bases and the J gene end by 3 bases; junction bases not matched to a gene: 8. Germline CDR1 and CDR2: MNHEY and SMNVEV (reference sequence). The CDR3 is 15 residues long. The CDR3 protein is CASRLGTGELYEQYF. Here the CDR3 DNA reads TGTGCCAGCAGGCTAGGGACAGGGGAACTCTACGAGCAGTACTTC.

This clonotype was counted many times. The chain combines TRBV13 with TRBJ2-7, with 9 bases matching TRBD2. The length of the CDR3 is 14 residues. CDR1 PRHDT and CDR2 FYEKMQ come from the germline V gene (reference sequence). V lost 4 bases, J lost 6 bases, and 7 bases stayed unmatched. The CDR3 nucleotides are TGTGCCAGCAGCTCGGGACTAGCTTCCCTCGAGCAGTACTTC. The encoded protein is CASSSGLASLEQYF.

This clonotype was recorded many times. The chain couples TRBV28 to TRBJ2-7; no firm D call. The CDR3 extends over 14 amino acids. CDR1 is MDHEN, CDR2 SYDVKM, per germline. Trimming stripped 0 bases from V and 1 base from J, with 7 bases between. The CDR3 coding sequence is TGTGCCAGCAGTTTATGGACTGTTTCCTACGAGCAGTACTTC. Translated: CASSLWTVSYEQYF.

This clonotype was picked up many times. V usage is TRBV12-3 or TRBV12-4 and J usage is TRBJ1-3, with D tentatively TRBD1 (5 bases). Trimming cost V 5 bases and J 0 bases, with 8 bases left between them. CDR3 size: 14 residues. This chain's CDR3 is CASSRQTSGNTIYF. CDR3 bases: TGTGCCAGCAGTAGACAGACCTCTGGAAACACCATATATTTT.

This clonotype was seen more than once but under ten times. V and J are TRBV28 and TRBJ1-5; TRBD1 matches at 7 bases. The length of the CDR3 is 15 residues. V shed 7 bases and J 2 bases; nucleotides not matched to a gene: 8. In germline, CDR1 is MDHEN, CDR2 SYDVKM. The CDR3 DNA reads TGTGCCAGCACCCACCAGGGGGTCGGCAATCAGCCCCAGCATTTT. Protein: CASTHQGVGNQPQHF.

This clonotype was counted ten times or more. The chain links TRBV20-1 to TRBJ2-7; the D gene could be TRBD1 or TRBD2 (5 bases each). CDR3 length equals 15 residues. With 3 bases removed from V and 0 bases from J, the gap between germline ends came to 15 bases. Looked up from germline, CDR1 is DFQATT and CDR2 is SNEGSKA (reference sequence). CDR3 residues: CSASFPGPRSYEQYF. The DNA for the CDR3 is TGCAGTGCTAGTTTTCCGGGACCCCGCTCCTACGAGCAGTACTTC.

There are many counts of this clonotype. Sequence at one end of the junction differs from germline and may be a read error. This rearrangement joins TRBV28 to TRBJ2-7; D remains unclear. The CDR3 sequence is 13 residues long. Germline CDR1 and CDR2: MDHEN and SYDVKM. The chain's CDR3 is CASSLLAGYEQYF. DNA for the CDR3: TGTGCCAGCAGCTTATTGGCCGGCTACGAGCAGTACTTC.

This clonotype occurred a few times. The chain couples TRBV19 to TRBJ2-1, with D uncertain. Germline V gene lookup returns CDR1 LNHDA and CDR2 SQIVND (reference sequence). V was shortened by 3 bases and J by 8 bases, with 14 bases between the two germline ends. The CDR3 is 14 residues long. The CDR3 sequence: CASSITVSEDEQFF. As DNA, the CDR3 is TGTGCCAGTAGTATCACGGTTTCTGAGGATGAGCAGTTCTTC.

In the case of this clonotype: A much larger clone lies a single base off, so this may be a read error. V usage is TRBV20-1 and J usage is TRBJ1-1; possible D gene TRBD1, 6 bases. CDR1 and CDR2 (germline): DFQATT, SNEGSKA (reference sequence). This CDR3 is 14 amino acids long. Here the CDR3 DNA reads TGCAGTGCGTCTCAGGGGTCGGTGAACACTAAAGCTTTCTTT. Residues: CSASQGSVNTKAFF.

As concerns this clonotype: A read error may produce the germline difference seen at one junction end. The chain recombines TRBV19 with TRBJ2-7; D gene unclear. The CDR3 totals 14 residues. Per the germline V gene, CDR1 is LNHDA and CDR2 is SQIVND (reference sequence). The CDR3 DNA follows: TGTGCCACCTCGGGCATCCCAAATTCCTACGAGCAGTGCTTC. It yields the protein CATSGIPNSYEQCF.

This clonotype was recorded many times. The chain combines TRBV6-1 with TRBJ1-5; D not certain. The CDR3 has 14 amino acids. V shed 7 bases and J shed 0 bases, with 10 bases lying between them. The germline V gene has CDR1 MNHNS and CDR2 SASEGT. CDR3 in amino acids: CASTSPYSNQPQHF. CDR3 coding DNA: TGTGCCAGCACATCGCCGTATAGCAATCAGCCCCAGCATTTT.

The chain employs TRBV5-1 and TRBJ2-2; the D call may be TRBD1 or TRBD2 (5 bases each). Germline CDR1 reads SGHRS; CDR2 reads YFSETQ. The V end lost 3 bases, the J end lost 5 bases, and 20 bases lay between the germline ends. The CDR3 is 17 amino acids. The CDR3: CASSSNSGTDYTGELFF. The CDR3 bases are TGCGCCAGCAGCTCAAACTCCGGGACGGATTATACCGGGGAGCTGTTTTTT.

This chain connects TRBV7-2 to TRBJ1-1; a weak D match, TRBD1 (5 bases). Germline CDR1 SGHTA, CDR2 FQGNSA. Between the trimmed V and J ends, which lost 1 base and 5 bases, there was a span of 17 bases. This CDR3 has 16 amino acids. CDR3 residues: CASSLVGAGSGTEAFF. DNA for the CDR3: TGTGCCAGCAGCTTAGTTGGGGCAGGGAGTGGGACTGAAGCTTTCTTT.

The rearrangement joins TRBV5-5 to TRBJ2-5, with TRBD2 matching over 7 bases. Germline V gives CDR1 SGHKS, CDR2 YYEKEE (reference sequence). The CDR3 is 15 residues long. J lost 5 bases, V lost 4 bases, and 11 bases had no gene match. The CDR3 DNA sequence: TGTGCCAGCAGCCCTACTAGCGCTCACTTGGAGACCCAGTACTTC. This sequence encodes CASSPTSAHLETQYF. The variable domain in full, completed from reference TRBV5-5 and TRBJ2-5, reads DAGVTQSPTHLIKTRGQQVTLRCSPISGHKSVSWYQQVLGQGPQFIFQYYEKEERGRGNFPDRFSARQFPNYSSELNVNALLLGDSALYLCASSPTSAHLETQYFGPGTRLLVL.

This clonotype showed up many times. The chain recombines TRBV12-3 or TRBV12-4 with TRBJ1-6, with 8 bases that match TRBD1. V shed 4 bases, J shed 8 bases, and the junction held 10 bases outside the gene matches. This CDR3 region has 16 residues. The CDR3: CASSSPRQGRHSPLHF. In DNA, the CDR3 is TGTGCCAGCAGTTCCCCCCGACAGGGGAGGCATTCACCCCTCCACTTT.

Notes on this clonotype: A read error may be the cause here, since a much bigger clone is one base away. The genes are TRBV19 and TRBJ1-4; D not certain. Trimming left V 5 bases short and J 8 bases short, with 12 bases between. The CDR3 is 13 amino acids. Germline values: CDR1 LNHDA, CDR2 SQIVND (reference sequence). Here the CDR3 reads CASSLGDGEKLFF. CDR3 in DNA: TGTGCCAGTAGTCTCGGAGACGGGGAAAAACTGTTTTTT. The full variable domain, its missing parts supplied by reference TRBV19 and TRBJ1-4, is DGGITQSPKYLFRKEGQNVTLSCEQNLNHDAMYWYRQDPGQGLRLIYYSQIVNDFQKGDIAEGYSVSREKKESFPLTVTSAQKNPTAFYLCASSLGDGEKLFFGSGTQLSVL.

This clonotype was observed a handful of times. This chain links TRBV7-9 with TRBJ1-1; weak D call: TRBD1 (6 bases). V was trimmed by 7 bases and J by 0 bases, leaving 15 bases between them. This CDR3 is 15 amino acids long. Germline-derived CDR1 and CDR2 are SEHNR and FQNEAQ (reference sequence). The CDR3 loop reads CASIPLQGLNTEAFF. The CDR3 DNA is TGTGCCAGCATCCCCTTACAGGGTTTGAACACTGAAGCTTTCTTT.

The J gene is TRBJ2-7, the V gene TRBV27; the match to TRBD1 covers 9 bases. With 6 bases clipped from V and 1 base from J, the junction kept 4 bases outside the gene matches. The CDR3 contains 14 residues. Germline CDR1 and CDR2: MNHEY and SMNVEV (reference sequence). The CDR3 loop reads CASRGQGRSYEQYF. The CDR3 DNA is TGTGCCAGCAGGGGACAGGGTAGGTCCTACGAGCAGTACTTC.

The chain uses TRBV7-9 and TRBJ1-1, with unresolved D. Germline assignment: CDR1 SEHNR and CDR2 FQNEAQ (reference sequence). Trimming left V 5 bases short and J 1 base short, with 11 bases between. CDR3 length: 14 residues. The CDR3 nucleotides read TGTGCCAGCAGCAACAAGGAGACGAACACTGAAGCTTTCTTT. Its protein product is CASSNKETNTEAFF.

This clonotype was found many times. The rearrangement joins TRBV12-3 or TRBV12-4 to TRBJ1-2; 8 bases are a match to TRBD1. After removal of 2 bases from V and 3 bases from J, the junction contained 2 bases not matched to a gene. The CDR3 consists of 14 residues. CDR3 region: CASSLQGADYGYTF. DNA for the CDR3: TGTGCCAGCAGTTTACAGGGGGCGGACTATGGCTACACCTTC.

The chain combines TRBV28 with TRBJ2-3; unclear D gene. The CDR3 sequence is 14 residues long. Trimming cost V 7 bases and J 4 bases, with 15 bases left between them. Germline values: CDR1 MDHEN, CDR2 SYDVKM. CDR3 bases: TGTGCCAGCACAAATGACTTGTACGCAGATACGCAGTATTTT. The encoded protein is CASTNDLYADTQYF.

The V and J genes are TRBV28 and TRBJ1-1; a possible D gene is TRBD1 (5 bases). Looked up from germline, CDR1 is MDHEN and CDR2 is SYDVKM. This CDR3 has 15 residues. With 5 bases removed from V and 3 bases from J, the gap between germline ends came to 16 bases. CDR3 DNA sequence: TGTGCCAGCAGTGGACCGAGGGGAGAGGACACTGAAGCTTTCTTT. This encodes CASSGPRGEDTEAFF. The variable domain in full, completed from reference TRBV28 and TRBJ1-1, reads DVKVTQSSRYLVKRTGEKVFLECVQDMDHENMFWYRQDPGLGLRLIYFSYDVKMKEKGDIPEGYSVSREKKERFSLILESASTNQTSMYLCASSGPRGEDTEAFFGQGTRLTVV.

This clonotype was detected many times. The V and J genes are TRBV6-1 and TRBJ1-2; TRBD1 matches 8 bases. This CDR3 spans 13 amino acids. Trimming took 6 bases from V and 4 from J; bases not matched to a gene: 4. Germline V CDR1 and CDR2: MNHNS, SASEGT. The CDR3 nucleotides are TGTGCCAGCAGAACTACAGGGGGCTATGGCTACACCTTC. Its translation is CASRTTGGYGYTF.

At least ten counts were recorded for this clonotype. The rearrangement joins TRBV28 to TRBJ1-1, with TRBD1 as a possible D gene (6 bases). Germline V gene sequence: CDR1 MDHEN, CDR2 SYDVKM. The CDR3 runs to 16 residues. The V gene lost 4 bases and the J gene lost 5 bases, with 20 bases spanning the gap. Written as DNA, the CDR3 is TGTGCCAGCAGTTCGGCCCCGAGTCTGGGGGCTACTGAAGCTTTCTTT. Protein sequence: CASSSAPSLGATEAFF.

There are a few counts of this clonotype. The CDR3 sequence is CATRAGGLNYEQYF. The CDR3 DNA sequence: TGTGCCACCAGAGCGGGGGGGCTTAACTACGAGCAGTACTTC. The chain is built from TRBV15 and TRBJ2-7, with TRBD2 matching over 10 bases. The CDR3 has 14 residues. After removal of 6 bases from V and 3 bases from J, the junction contained 5 bases not matched to a gene. Germline CDR1 LNHNV, CDR2 YYDKDF (reference sequence).

The CDR3 loop is CASSQDHTTSAPHF. CDR3 nucleotides: TGTGCCAGCAGCCAAGACCATACGACCTCTGCGCCCCACTTT. V is TRBV3-1 and J is TRBJ1-6; D uncertain. The germline V gene encodes CDR1 LGHDT and CDR2 YNNKEL (reference sequence). Trimming left V 0 bases short and J 18 bases short, with 18 bases between. This CDR3 has 14 amino acids.

V usage is TRBV7-9 and J usage is TRBJ2-2, with D possibly being TRBD1 (6 bases). Germline CDR1 is SEHNR and CDR2 is FQNEAQ (reference sequence). The CDR3 loop spans 20 amino acids. The V end was cut by 0 bases, the J end by 0 bases, with 20 bases between. The CDR3 loop reads CASSLAHGQQPRANTGELFF. The CDR3 coding sequence is TGTGCCAGCAGCTTAGCGCATGGACAGCAACCTAGGGCGAACACCGGGGAGCTGTTTTTT.

This clonotype was seen repeatedly, ten times or more. A junction boundary mismatches the germline segment, possibly from a read error. The chain uses TRBV29-1 and TRBJ2-5; 11 bases line up with TRBD2. The CDR3 covers 12 residues. Germline-derived CDR1 and CDR2 are SQVTM and ANQGSEA. The CDR3 DNA is TGCAGCGTTGAAGGCGGACTAGCGGGCAAAGAGTTC. Its protein product is CSVEGGLAGKEF.

In this sample, this clonotype turned up many times. The rearrangement uses TRBV28 and TRBJ1-2; D perhaps matches TRBD1 (6 bases). With 5 bases removed from V and 2 bases from J, the gap between germline ends came to 21 bases. The CDR3 consists of 17 residues. Germline V gene sequence: CDR1 MDHEN, CDR2 SYDVKM. The chain's CDR3 is CASSTEGQTDPNYGYTF. DNA of the CDR3: TGTGCCAGCAGTACGGAAGGACAGACCGACCCCAACTATGGCTACACCTTC.

Notes on this clonotype: The junction does not match germline at one end; this may be a read error. The V gene is TRBV29-1, the J gene TRBJ2-7; weak D call: TRBD1 (6 bases). The CDR3 has 13 residues. Germline CDR1 and CDR2: SQVTM and ANQGSEA. The CDR3 loop is CSVRTGSSYGQYF. The CDR3 DNA follows: TGCAGCGTTCGAACAGGGAGCTCCTACGGGCAGTACTTC.